Below, 20 T cell receptor beta chains from the same sample are listed, as sequenced in a study of early T cells in non-severe SARS-CoV-2 infection (dated by TCRdb to the early 2020s). The library was prepared using 5' RACE. The reads were generated on a NextSeq 500. Through fastp at Q25 and MiXCR, TCRdb rebuilt clones from the public reads, retaining in-frame beta chains. Merged by CDR3 protein, the rows form single entries marked with the most common genes and DNA. The sample table holds approximately 73,000 distinct CDR3 sequences, of which around 11% were seen once. The ten top clones hold approximately 4.5% of the sample. The sample was whole blood. Receptors originate from an adult who was a healthcare worker with PCR-confirmed SARS-CoV-2 infection or an uninfected control (not recorded which).

This clonotype was seen many times. The rearrangement joins TRBV3-2 to TRBJ2-7; the table calls TRBD1, which could not be checked here. TRBV3-2 is described as a pseudogene. This CDR3 is built from 15 residues. CDR3 sequence (DNA): TGTGCCAGCAGCCAAGATTGGCAGGGTATCAACGAGCAGTACTTC. This codes for CASSQDWQGINEQYF.

The J gene is TRBJ1-5, the V gene TRBV27; 10 bases line up with TRBD1. V lost 7 bases, J lost 6 bases, and 9 bases stayed unmatched. There are 15 residues in the CDR3. From germline, CDR1 is MNHEY and CDR2 SMNVEV (reference sequence). CDR3 sequence: CASTPSGTGAQPQHF. The CDR3 DNA reads as TGTGCCAGCACACCGTCCGGGACAGGGGCTCAGCCCCAGCATTTT.

V is TRBV27 and J is TRBJ1-2; D might be TRBD1 (5 bases). CDR3 length: 15 amino acids. Trimming cost V 2 bases and J 5 bases, with 15 bases left between them. Per germline, CDR1 MNHEY and CDR2 SMNVEV (reference sequence). The CDR3: CASSLGVRGDYGYTF. In nucleotides, the CDR3 is TGTGCCAGCAGTTTAGGAGTACGGGGGGATTATGGCTACACCTTC.

There are a few counts of this clonotype. The rearrangement uses TRBV14 and TRBJ2-7; D unresolved. Germline CDR1 is SGHDN and CDR2 is FVKESK. Trimming took off 1 base at V and 1 base at J, with 8 bases between the two ends. The CDR3 is 14 residues long. The CDR3 loop reads CASSQVGLSYEQYF. CDR3 coding DNA: TGTGCCAGCAGCCAAGTAGGTTTGTCCTACGAGCAGTACTTC.

This clonotype was observed many times. J is TRBJ2-1 and V is TRBV12-3 or TRBV12-4, with D perhaps assigned TRBD1 or TRBD2 (7 bases each). The CDR3 consists of 15 residues. V was clipped by 5 bases and J by 4 bases, with 15 bases between them. The CDR3 bases are TGTGCCAGCAGTCTCAGGGGGGGCCCTTACAATGAGCAGTTCTTC. Translating gives CASSLRGGPYNEQFF.

This clonotype has more than one count but fewer than ten. The chain joins TRBV20-1 to TRBJ2-7; TRBD1 aligns across 9 bases. V gave up 6 bases and J gave up 2 bases; unmatched junction bases: 11. The CDR3 consists of 15 residues. CDR1 is DFQATT, CDR2 SNEGSKA, per germline (reference sequence). The CDR3 protein is CSAAGTGSRAYEQYF. The CDR3 DNA follows: TGCAGTGCGGCCGGGACAGGGAGTCGTGCCTACGAGCAGTACTTC.

The chain carries TRBV7-2 and TRBJ2-1; D is perhaps TRBD1 or TRBD2 (6 bases each). Trimming removed 2 bases at V and 7 bases at J, with 12 bases between. This CDR3 has 14 residues. Germline CDR1 reads SGHTA; CDR2 reads FQGNSA. CDR3 in DNA: TGTGCCAGCAGCTTATTACAGGGAGGTAATGAGCAGTTCTTC. Its protein product is CASSLLQGGNEQFF.

This rearrangement joins TRBV5-4 to TRBJ2-3; 9 nucleotides line up with TRBD2. V shed 0 bases and J 5 bases; nucleotides not matched to a gene: 4. The CDR3 runs 15 residues. Per the germline V gene, CDR1 is SGHNT and CDR2 is YYREEE (reference sequence). The CDR3 loop is CASSLGGGDGDTQYF. CDR3 sequence (DNA): TGTGCCAGCAGCTTGGGCGGGGGGGACGGAGATACGCAGTATTTT.

This clonotype was picked up a small number of times. This chain links TRBV2 with TRBJ2-4, with a possible D match to TRBD2 (5 bases). V was shortened by 6 bases and J by 8 bases, with 14 bases between the two germline ends. CDR3 length: 13 residues. Germline V CDR1 and CDR2: SNHLY, FYNNEI. The CDR3 region has the DNA TGTGCCAGCAGAGATACAAAGGAGGACATTCAGTACTTC. This gives the protein CASRDTKEDIQYF.

The chain recombines TRBV6-2 or TRBV6-3 with TRBJ2-4; 15 bases line up with TRBD2. Germline V gene sequence: CDR1 MNHEY, CDR2 SVGEGT. Unmatched junction bases numbered 8, after V lost 0 bases and J lost 8 bases. CDR3 length: 18 amino acids. CDR3 region: CASSYSNPGLAGGDIQYF. In DNA form, the CDR3 reads TGTGCCAGCAGTTACTCGAATCCGGGACTAGCGGGGGGAGACATTCAGTACTTC.

This chain joins TRBV7-8 and TRBJ1-2; D is undetermined. The CDR3 consists of 15 residues. The germline V gene encodes CDR1 SGHVS and CDR2 FQNEAQ. V was cut by 5 bases and J by 0 bases, with 13 bases left in between. The CDR3 DNA sequence: TGTGCCAGCAGCCCAACGGACGGAACTAACTATGGCTACACCTTC. This gives the protein CASSPTDGTNYGYTF.

In this sample, this clonotype turned up many times. The rearrangement uses TRBV6-1 and TRBJ1-2; maybe TRBD1 (5 bases). Between the trimmed V and J ends, which lost 1 base and 4 bases, there was a span of 16 bases. The CDR3 length is 16 residues. Germline assignment: CDR1 MNHNS and CDR2 SASEGT. The CDR3 here is CASSEEGRQGSYGYTF. The CDR3 coding sequence is TGTGCCAGCAGTGAAGAGGGCAGGCAGGGAAGCTATGGCTACACCTTC.

In its sample, this clonotype was seen a few times. The chain is built from TRBV18 and TRBJ2-2; D uncertain. The CDR3 is 14 residues long. The ends were cut back, 6 bases at V and 1 base at J, with 9 bases in the middle. CDR1 KGHSH and CDR2 LQKENI come from the germline V gene. The CDR3 nucleotides are TGTGCCAGCTCCCTTAACAGGAACACCGGGGAGCTGTTTTTT. It yields the protein CASSLNRNTGELFF.

The chain recombines TRBV7-6 with TRBJ2-3; D gene unclear. Germline V CDR1 and CDR2: SGHVS, FNYEAQ. There are 14 residues in the CDR3. Trimming shortened V by 1 base and J by 2 bases, and 7 bases separated the two germline ends. CDR3 in DNA: TGTGCCAGCAGCTTAGGGTTTAACACAGATACGCAGTATTTT. This gives the protein CASSLGFNTDTQYF.

The chain joins TRBV6-5 to TRBJ2-2, with a tentative D call TRBD2 (5 bases). Trimming pared 6 bases from V and 6 bases from J, leaving 14 bases between. In germline, CDR1 is MNHEY, CDR2 SVGAGI. CDR3 length equals 14 residues. CDR3 sequence reads: CASSRAMGAGELFF. CDR3 DNA sequence: TGTGCCAGCAGCCGGGCCATGGGAGCCGGGGAGCTGTTTTTT.

As regards this clonotype: A clone one base away is much larger, so this may be a read error. The chain employs TRBV4-3 and TRBJ1-4; D is unclear. The germline gives CDR1 LGHNA, CDR2 YSLEER. V was trimmed by 2 bases and J by 1 base, leaving 8 bases between them. The CDR3 has 15 amino acids. In DNA, the CDR3 is TGCGCCAGCAGCCAAAGGGCCTTAACTAATGAAAAACTGTTTTTT. Its protein product is CASSQRALTNEKLFF.

This clonotype was found many times. The DNA for the CDR3 is TGTGCCAGCAGGACAGTTTATAGCAATCAGCCCCAGCATTTT. It is translated as CASRTVYSNQPQHF. The chain links TRBV2 to TRBJ1-5; the D gene is possibly TRBD1 (5 bases). Trimming cost V 6 bases and J 0 bases, with 9 bases left between them. The germline V gene has CDR1 SNHLY and CDR2 FYNNEI. The CDR3 has 14 amino acids.

This clonotype was detected many times. The chain couples TRBV4-2 to TRBJ2-3; tentatively, D is TRBD1 or TRBD2 (5 bases each). Germline CDR1 LGHNA, CDR2 YNFKEQ. The V gene lost 3 bases and the J gene lost 4 bases, with 14 bases spanning the gap. The CDR3 sequence is 15 residues long. The CDR3 region is CASSHAGTRADTQYF. DNA for the CDR3: TGTGCCAGCAGCCACGCCGGGACCCGGGCAGATACGCAGTATTTT.

In this sample, this clonotype turned up many times. The chain carries TRBV11-2 and TRBJ2-5, with D hard to call. Germline CDR1 and CDR2: SGHAT and FQNNGV. V was shortened by 1 base and J by 4 bases, with 10 bases between the two germline ends. The CDR3 totals 14 residues. The CDR3 region is CASSLGSTSETQYF. The DNA for the CDR3 is TGTGCCAGCAGCTTAGGGAGTACCTCAGAGACCCAGTACTTC.

V gene TRBV10-3 combines with J gene TRBJ2-4, with unresolved D. There are 16 residues in the CDR3. Germline V gene sequence: CDR1 ENHRY, CDR2 SYGVKD. Between the trimmed V and J ends, which lost 0 bases and 0 bases, there was a span of 9 bases. CDR3 amino acids: CAISESIQLAKNIQYF. Here the CDR3 DNA reads TGTGCCATCAGTGAGTCGATTCAGCTAGCCAAAAACATTCAGTACTTC.